One and the same sample provided the 29 T cell receptor beta chains below, sequenced in a study of lymphopenia after photon versus proton radiotherapy. Here immunoSEQ multiplex PCR was the method, and the copy in TCRdb shows in-frame clones only, minus some. Among 68,000 or so clones listed, about nine tenths were seen once. This sample comprised peripheral blood, obtained from a patient treated with photon-based radiotherapy. The receptors stem from a woman in her sixties or seventies with pancreatic cancer.

The V gene is TRBV29-1, the J gene TRBJ2-3, with D possibly TRBD2 on 5 matching bases. The V gene lost 7 bases and the J gene lost 1 base, with 15 bases spanning the gap. CDR1 and CDR2 (germline): SQVTM, ANQGSEA. The CDR3 contains 14 residues. CDR3 bases: TGCAGCGCTGTGACTACTTTCGGCACAGATACGCAGTATTTT. This gives the protein CSAVTTFGTDTQYF.

V and J are TRBV29-1 and TRBJ2-1, with D perhaps matching TRBD2 (5 bases). Trimming removed 2 bases at V and 8 bases at J, with 7 bases between. The CDR3 is 11 residues long. From germline, CDR1 is SQVTM and CDR2 ANQGSEA. CDR3 in amino acids: CSVETGDEQFF. The CDR3 DNA sequence: TGCAGCGTTGAAACCGGGGATGAGCAGTTCTTC.

The chain carries TRBV5-1 and TRBJ2-7; D is unresolved. V was pared by 2 bases and J by 1 base, with 7 bases between. In germline, CDR1 is SGHRS, CDR2 YFSETQ. This CDR3 comprises 13 residues. CDR3 sequence: CASSFTVSYEQYF. The CDR3 nucleotides are TGCGCCAGCAGCTTTACCGTGTCCTACGAGCAGTACTTC.

J is TRBJ2-1 and V is TRBV5-4, with 12 bases aligning to TRBD2. CDR1 and CDR2 (germline): SGHNT, YYREEE (reference sequence). The junction had 14 bases not matched to a gene; V was cut back by 0 bases and J by 7 bases. This CDR3 comprises 19 residues. The chain's CDR3 is CASSLDVLAGGPGSNEQFF. The DNA for the CDR3 is TGTGCCAGCAGCTTGGATGTGCTAGCGGGAGGGCCTGGGTCGAATGAGCAGTTCTTC.

This chain connects TRBV11-1 to TRBJ1-1; tentatively, D is TRBD1 (5 bases). The V gene's germline CDR1 is SGHAT and CDR2 FQDESV (reference sequence). CDR3 length equals 14 residues. Trimming stripped 7 bases from V and 0 bases from J, with 12 bases between. The CDR3 nucleotides are TGTGCCAGCACTGTGGGGCAACTGAACACTGAAGCTTTCTTT. Protein: CASTVGQLNTEAFF.

This clone came up once. The chain uses TRBV5-4 and TRBJ2-7; D tentatively reads TRBD1 or TRBD2 (5 bases each). Trimming stripped 0 bases from V and 6 bases from J, with 19 bases between. The CDR3 covers 16 residues. In germline, CDR1 is SGHNT, CDR2 YYREEE (reference sequence). CDR3 DNA sequence: TGTGCCAGCAGCTTGGCACCAGGGACGCCGGCTTTCGAGCAGTACTTC. This sequence encodes CASSLAPGTPAFEQYF. Combining the CDR3 with reference TRBV5-4 and TRBJ2-7 gives the whole variable domain ETGVTQSPTHLIKTRGQQVTLRCSSQSGHNTVSWYQQALGQGPQFIFQYYREEENGRGNFPPRFSGLQFPNYSSELNVNALELDDSALYLCASSLAPGTPAFEQYFGPGTRLTVT.

The chain is built from TRBV5-8 and TRBJ1-2; D not resolved. Between the trimmed V and J ends, which lost 4 bases and 2 bases, there was a span of 9 bases. CDR1 SGHTS and CDR2 YDEGEE come from the germline V gene. CDR3 size: 13 residues. In nucleotides, the CDR3 is TGTGCCAGCAGCCTGCGACCAAACTATGGCTACACCTTC. Translated: CASSLRPNYGYTF.

V usage is TRBV7-8 and J usage is TRBJ2-2; 7 bases align to TRBD1. The germline gives CDR1 SGHVS, CDR2 FQNEAQ. CDR3 length equals 18 residues. V shed 0 bases, J shed 1 base, and the junction held 8 bases outside the gene matches. DNA for the CDR3: TGTGCCAGCAGCTTAGCCCAAGGGACAGATCAGAACACCGGGGAGCTGTTTTTT. Translating it yields CASSLAQGTDQNTGELFF.

The gene calls are TRBV7-2 and TRBJ1-4, with unresolved D. With 4 bases removed from V and 7 bases from J, the gap between germline ends came to 13 bases. The CDR3 loop spans 14 amino acids. Germline CDR1 and CDR2: SGHTA and FQGNSA. The CDR3 sequence is CASSSKLVSEKLFF. CDR3 nucleotides: TGTGCCAGCAGCTCCAAGCTGGTTAGTGAAAAACTGTTTTTT.

This rearrangement joins TRBV6-1 to TRBJ1-2; perhaps TRBD1 as D (5 bases). Germline CDR1 is MNHNS and CDR2 is SASEGT. The CDR3 is 14 residues long. The V gene lost 5 bases and the J gene lost 4 bases, with 14 bases spanning the gap. CDR3 bases: TGTGCCAGCAGTTCGAATCAGGGAAGCTATGGCTACACCTTC. It specifies CASSSNQGSYGYTF.

Only a few counts were recorded for this clone. The genes are TRBV7-3 and TRBJ2-3; D gene unclear. Germline V lookup: CDR1 SGHTA, CDR2 FQGTGA. This CDR3 spans 14 amino acids. Trimming cost V 0 bases and J 2 bases, with 6 bases left between them. The DNA of the CDR3 is TGTGCCAGCAGCTTAACAGGCACCACAGATACGCAGTATTTT. Protein product: CASSLTGTTDTQYF. Full variable domain (rest looked up from reference TRBV7-3 and TRBJ2-3): GAGVSQTPSNKVTEKGKYVELRCDPISGHTALYWYRQSLGQGPEFLIYFQGTGAADDSGLPNDRFFAVRPEGSVSTLKIQRTERGDSAVYLCASSLTGTTDTQYFGPGTRLTVL.

This clone was found a few times. This sequence joins TRBV14 and TRBJ1-5; no clear D gene. The V and J ends lost 3 bases and 2 bases respectively, with 5 bases between them. The CDR3 has 13 residues. Per the germline V gene, CDR1 is SGHDN and CDR2 is FVKESK. CDR3 sequence (DNA): TGTGCCAGCAGCCAGGTAGGCAATCAGCCCCAGCATTTT. Translated, it gives CASSQVGNQPQHF. Drawing the rest from reference TRBV14 and TRBJ1-5, the complete variable domain is EAGVTQFPSHSVIEKGQTVTLRCDPISGHDNLYWYRRVMGKEIKFLLHFVKESKQDESGMPNNRFLAERTGGTYSTLKVQPAELEDSGVYFCASSQVGNQPQHFGDGTRLSIL.

This clone was seen a single time. The V and J genes are TRBV4-2 and TRBJ2-7; no clear D gene. The germline V and J ends were trimmed by 1 base and 1 base, with 11 bases remaining between them. Germline CDR1 is LGHNA and CDR2 is YNFKEQ. The CDR3 is 15 amino acids. CDR3 sequence reads: CASSQAIRPSYEQYF. In DNA form, the CDR3 reads TGTGCCAGCAGCCAAGCAATCAGGCCGTCCTACGAGCAGTACTTC.

The rearrangement joins TRBV6-6 to TRBJ2-3; D ambiguous. V lost 0 bases, J lost 12 bases, and 7 bases lay in between. CDR3 length: 11 amino acids. Looked up from germline, CDR1 is MNHNY and CDR2 is SVGAGI (reference sequence). The CDR3 loop reads CASSYSDAQYF. In nucleotides, the CDR3 is TGTGCCAGCAGTTACTCGGACGCCCAGTATTTT.

The chain has TRBV28 and TRBJ2-5; possibly TRBD1 for D (5 bases). The length of the CDR3 is 12 residues. From germline, CDR1 is MDHEN and CDR2 SYDVKM. V lost 5 bases and J 4 bases, leaving 8 bases between the germline ends. CDR3 nucleotide sequence: TGTGCCAGCAGTGTAGGGGCAGAGACCCAGTACTTC. The encoded protein is CASSVGAETQYF.

The rearrangement uses TRBV6-6 and TRBJ2-2, with D tentatively TRBD2 (7 bases). Germline V gene data show CDR1 as MNHNY and CDR2 as SVGAGI (reference sequence). The V end was cut by 6 bases, the J end by 4 bases, with 18 bases between. The CDR3 consists of 16 residues. The CDR3 DNA follows: TGTGCCAGCAGCCCCATTGGGGGGGCGAGCACCGGGGAGCTGTTTTTT. This translates into CASSPIGGASTGELFF.

The chain uses TRBV20-1 and TRBJ1-2; possibly TRBD1 for D (5 bases). This CDR3 is 11 amino acids long. The germline gives CDR1 DFQATT, CDR2 SNEGSKA (reference sequence). Trimming cost V 7 bases and J 5 bases, with 11 bases left between them. The CDR3 nucleotides are TGCAGTGGCAGGGAAGATTATGGCTACACCTTC. It codes for CSGREDYGYTF.

The V gene is TRBV28, the J gene TRBJ1-2, with 9 bases that match TRBD1. V gave up 1 base and J gave up 10 bases; unmatched junction bases: 7. The CDR3 has 14 residues. The germline gives CDR1 MDHEN, CDR2 SYDVKM. The CDR3 DNA is TGTGCCAGCAGTTTATTAACAGGGGGCGAGTACTACACCTTC. Protein product: CASSLLTGGEYYTF.

The chain carries TRBV6-9 and TRBJ1-5, with a weak D call TRBD1 (5 bases). Trimming took 5 bases from V and 6 from J, leaving 14 bases between them. Germline values: CDR1 MNHGY, CDR2 SVAAGI. The CDR3 sequence is 14 residues long. The CDR3: CASSQPGGGQPQHF. The CDR3 DNA sequence: TGTGCCAGCAGTCAACCCGGGGGAGGTCAGCCCCAGCATTTT.

The chain is built from TRBV19 and TRBJ1-1; 9 bases fit TRBD1. Germline lookup yields CDR1 LNHDA and CDR2 SQIVND (reference sequence). The ends lost 8 bases at V and 1 base at J; junction bases unmatched: 8. This CDR3 has 15 amino acids. CDR3 protein: CASRRTGEGNTEAFF. The DNA for the CDR3 is TGTGCCAGTCGTAGGACAGGGGAAGGGAACACTGAAGCTTTCTTT. Supplemented by reference TRBV19 and TRBJ1-1, the full variable domain reads DGGITQSPKYLFRKEGQNVTLSCEQNLNHDAMYWYRQDPGQGLRLIYYSQIVNDFQKGDIAEGYSVSREKKESFPLTVTSAQKNPTAFYLCASRRTGEGNTEAFFGQGTRLTVV.

The chain joins TRBV9 to TRBJ2-7; 7 bases fit TRBD1. Trimming took 4 bases from V and 4 from J; bases not matched to a gene: 8. Looked up from germline, CDR1 is SGDLS and CDR2 is YYNGEE. The CDR3 consists of 14 residues. The CDR3 sequence: CASSPRQGRYEQYF. In DNA form, the CDR3 reads TGTGCCAGCAGCCCCCGACAGGGTCGGTACGAGCAGTACTTC. Full variable domain (outside the CDR3, taken from reference TRBV9 and TRBJ2-7): DSGVTQTPKHLITATGQRVTLRCSPRSGDLSVYWYQQSLDQGLQFLIQYYNGEERAKGNILERFSAQQFPDLHSELNLSSLELGDSALYFCASSPRQGRYEQYFGPGTRLTVT.

The J gene is TRBJ2-1, the V gene TRBV13; D ambiguous. Trimming took off 1 base at V and 8 bases at J, with 6 bases between the two ends. Looked up from germline, CDR1 is PRHDT and CDR2 is FYEKMQ (reference sequence). The CDR3 has 12 residues. DNA for the CDR3: TGTGCCAGCAGCTTAGATGCCGATGAGCAGTTCTTC. Its translation: CASSLDADEQFF.

The chain employs TRBV21-1 and TRBJ2-7; TRBD1, the table's D call, was not compared with the DNA. TRBV21-1 is marked as a pseudogene. The CDR3 spans 14 residues. This chain's CDR3 is CASSKLQDTYEQYF. The CDR3 DNA reads TGTGCCAGCAGCAAACTTCAGGATACCTACGAGCAGTACTTC.

J is TRBJ2-4 and V is TRBV6-5; D gene uncertain. From germline, CDR1 is MNHEY and CDR2 SVGAGI. Between the trimmed V and J ends, which lost 7 bases and 8 bases, there was a span of 18 bases. The CDR3 totals 14 residues. The CDR3 protein is CASTETSPSHIQYF. CDR3 nucleotides: TGTGCCAGCACCGAGACAAGCCCTAGTCACATTCAGTACTTC.

The V and J genes are TRBV30 and TRBJ1-5; no reliable D call. The CDR3 is made up of 14 amino acids. Germline values: CDR1 GTSNPN, CDR2 SVGIG (reference sequence). With 0 bases removed from V and 3 bases from J, the gap between germline ends came to 9 bases. CDR3 in amino acids: CAWSVGADNQPQHF. The DNA of the CDR3 is TGTGCCTGGAGTGTCGGTGCAGACAATCAGCCCCAGCATTTT.

J is TRBJ2-7 and V is TRBV19; 8 bases are a match to TRBD1. Germline assignment: CDR1 LNHDA and CDR2 SQIVND (reference sequence). This CDR3 is 13 amino acids long. V dropped 3 bases and J dropped 6; count of bases not matched to a gene: 4. The CDR3 nucleotides are TGTGCCAGTAGTATGGTACAGGGGGTCGAGCAGTACTTC. It translates to CASSMVQGVEQYF.

The rearrangement links TRBV5-1 to TRBJ1-1; D gene uncertain. V was clipped by 0 bases and J by 6 bases, with 9 bases between them. Germline loops: CDR1 SGHRS, CDR2 YFSETQ. There are 13 residues in the CDR3. CDR3 in DNA: TGCGCCAGCAGCTTGGCCTCCGGCGCTGAAGCTTTCTTT. As protein: CASSLASGAEAFF.

V usage is TRBV6-5 and J usage is TRBJ1-1, with 8 bases identical to TRBD1. The CDR3 consists of 14 residues. Germline V gene lookup returns CDR1 MNHEY and CDR2 SVGAGI. The V segment lost 7 bases and the J segment 4 bases; nucleotides outside the gene matches: 8. The DNA for the CDR3 is TGTGCCAGCATCCCGCTAACAGGGGGCACTGAAGCTTTCTTT. Translation: CASIPLTGGTEAFF.

The rearrangement uses TRBV7-2 and TRBJ2-3; 11 bases align to TRBD2. The V gene's germline CDR1 is SGHTA and CDR2 FQGNSA. Losses at the gene ends were 3 bases for V and 5 bases for J; bases not matched to a gene: 7. There are 16 residues in the CDR3. The CDR3 loop is CASSFRLAGGGDTQYF. The CDR3 DNA sequence: TGTGCCAGCAGCTTCAGGCTAGCGGGAGGTGGAGATACGCAGTATTTT.